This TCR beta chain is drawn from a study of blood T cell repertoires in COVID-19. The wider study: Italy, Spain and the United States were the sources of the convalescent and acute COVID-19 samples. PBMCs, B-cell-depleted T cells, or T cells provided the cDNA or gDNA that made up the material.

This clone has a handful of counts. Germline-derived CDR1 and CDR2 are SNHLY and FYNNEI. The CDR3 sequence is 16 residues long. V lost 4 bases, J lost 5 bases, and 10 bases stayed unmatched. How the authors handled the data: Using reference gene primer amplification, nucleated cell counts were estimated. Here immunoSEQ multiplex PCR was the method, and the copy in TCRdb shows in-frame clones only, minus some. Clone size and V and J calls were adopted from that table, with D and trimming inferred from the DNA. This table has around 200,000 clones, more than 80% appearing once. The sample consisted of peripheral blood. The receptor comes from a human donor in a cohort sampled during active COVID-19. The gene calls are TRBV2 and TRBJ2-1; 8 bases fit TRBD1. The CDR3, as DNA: TGTGCCAGCAGTGGATCGACAGGGGACCTGGACAATGAGCAGTTCTTC. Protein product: CASSGSTGDLDNEQFF. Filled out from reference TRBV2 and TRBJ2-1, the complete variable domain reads EPEVTQTPSHQVTQMGQEVILRCVPISNHLYFYWYRQILGQKVEFLVSFYNNEISEKSEIFDDQFSVERPDGSNFTLKIRSTKLEDSAMYFCASSGSTGDLDNEQFFGPGTRLTVL.